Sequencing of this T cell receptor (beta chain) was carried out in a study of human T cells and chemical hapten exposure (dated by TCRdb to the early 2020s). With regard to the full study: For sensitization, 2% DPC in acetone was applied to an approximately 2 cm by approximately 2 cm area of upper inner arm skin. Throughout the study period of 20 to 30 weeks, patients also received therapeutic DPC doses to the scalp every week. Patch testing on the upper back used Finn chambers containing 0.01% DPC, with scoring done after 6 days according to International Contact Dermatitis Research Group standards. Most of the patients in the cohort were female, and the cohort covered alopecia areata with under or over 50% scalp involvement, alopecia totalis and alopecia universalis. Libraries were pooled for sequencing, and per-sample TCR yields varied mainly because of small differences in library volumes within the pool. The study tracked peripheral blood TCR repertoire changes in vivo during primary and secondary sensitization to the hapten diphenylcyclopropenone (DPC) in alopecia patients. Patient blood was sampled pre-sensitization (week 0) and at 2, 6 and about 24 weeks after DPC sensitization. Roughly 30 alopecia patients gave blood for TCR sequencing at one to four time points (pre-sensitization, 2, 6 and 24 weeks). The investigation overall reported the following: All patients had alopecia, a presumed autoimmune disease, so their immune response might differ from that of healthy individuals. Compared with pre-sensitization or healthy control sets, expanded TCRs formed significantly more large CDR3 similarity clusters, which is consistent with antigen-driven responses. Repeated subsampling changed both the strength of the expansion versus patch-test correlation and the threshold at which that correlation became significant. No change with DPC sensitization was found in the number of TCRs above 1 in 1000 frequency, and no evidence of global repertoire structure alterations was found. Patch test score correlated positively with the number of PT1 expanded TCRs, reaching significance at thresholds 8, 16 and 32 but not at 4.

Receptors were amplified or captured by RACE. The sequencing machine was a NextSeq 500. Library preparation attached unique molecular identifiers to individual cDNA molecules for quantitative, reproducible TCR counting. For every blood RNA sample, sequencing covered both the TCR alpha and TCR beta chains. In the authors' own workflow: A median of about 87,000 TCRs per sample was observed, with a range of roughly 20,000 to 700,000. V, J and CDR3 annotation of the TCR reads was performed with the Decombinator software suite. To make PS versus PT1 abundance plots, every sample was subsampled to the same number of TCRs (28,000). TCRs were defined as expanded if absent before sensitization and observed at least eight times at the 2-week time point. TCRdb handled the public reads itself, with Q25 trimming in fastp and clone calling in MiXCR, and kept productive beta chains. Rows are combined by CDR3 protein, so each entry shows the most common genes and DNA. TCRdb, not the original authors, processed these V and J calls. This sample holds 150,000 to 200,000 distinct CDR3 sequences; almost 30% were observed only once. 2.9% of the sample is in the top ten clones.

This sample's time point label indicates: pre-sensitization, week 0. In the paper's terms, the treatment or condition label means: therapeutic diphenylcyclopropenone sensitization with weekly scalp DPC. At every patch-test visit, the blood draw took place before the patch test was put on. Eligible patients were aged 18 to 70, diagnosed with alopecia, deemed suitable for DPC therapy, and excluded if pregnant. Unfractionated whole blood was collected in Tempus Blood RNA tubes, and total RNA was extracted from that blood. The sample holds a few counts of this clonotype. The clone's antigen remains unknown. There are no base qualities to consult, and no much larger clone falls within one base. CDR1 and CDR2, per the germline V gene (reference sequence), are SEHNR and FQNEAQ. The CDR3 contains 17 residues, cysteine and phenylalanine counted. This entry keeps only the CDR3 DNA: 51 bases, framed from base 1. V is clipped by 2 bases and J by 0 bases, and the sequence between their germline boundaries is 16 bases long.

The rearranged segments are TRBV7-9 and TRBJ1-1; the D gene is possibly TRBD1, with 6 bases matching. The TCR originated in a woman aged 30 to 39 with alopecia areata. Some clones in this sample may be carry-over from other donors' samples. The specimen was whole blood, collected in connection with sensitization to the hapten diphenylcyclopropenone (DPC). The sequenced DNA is TGTGCCAGCAGCTTATCCACCTACAGGGATTTGAACACTGAAGCTTTCTTT. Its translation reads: CASSLSTYRDLNTEAFF.